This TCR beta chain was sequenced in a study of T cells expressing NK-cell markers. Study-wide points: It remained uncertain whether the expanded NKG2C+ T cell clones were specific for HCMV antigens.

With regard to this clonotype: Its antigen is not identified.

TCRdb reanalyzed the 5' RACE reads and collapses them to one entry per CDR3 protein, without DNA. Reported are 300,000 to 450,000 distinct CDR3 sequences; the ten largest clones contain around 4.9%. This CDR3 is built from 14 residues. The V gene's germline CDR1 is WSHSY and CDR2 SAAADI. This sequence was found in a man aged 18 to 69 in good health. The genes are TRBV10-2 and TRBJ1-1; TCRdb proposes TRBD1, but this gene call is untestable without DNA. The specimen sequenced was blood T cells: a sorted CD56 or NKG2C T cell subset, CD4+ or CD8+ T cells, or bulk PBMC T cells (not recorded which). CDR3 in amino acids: CASSTATENTEAFF.